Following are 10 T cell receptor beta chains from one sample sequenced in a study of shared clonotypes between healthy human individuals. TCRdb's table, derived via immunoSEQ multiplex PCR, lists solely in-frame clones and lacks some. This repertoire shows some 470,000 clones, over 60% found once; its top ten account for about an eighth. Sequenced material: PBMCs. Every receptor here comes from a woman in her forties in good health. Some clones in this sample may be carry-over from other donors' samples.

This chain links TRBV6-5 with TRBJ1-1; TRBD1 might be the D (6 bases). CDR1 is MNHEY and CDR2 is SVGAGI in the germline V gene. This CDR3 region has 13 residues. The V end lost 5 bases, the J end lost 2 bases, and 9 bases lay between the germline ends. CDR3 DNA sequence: TGTGCCAGCAGTGACAGGAGAAACACTGAAGCTTTCTTT. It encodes CASSDRRNTEAFF.

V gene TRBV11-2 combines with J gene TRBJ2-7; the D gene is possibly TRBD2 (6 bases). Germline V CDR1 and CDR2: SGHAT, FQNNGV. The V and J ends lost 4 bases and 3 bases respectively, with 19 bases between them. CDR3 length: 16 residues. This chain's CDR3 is CASSSPAGSVFYEQYF. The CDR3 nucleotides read TGTGCCAGCAGCTCCCCCGCCGGGAGTGTATTCTACGAGCAGTACTTC.

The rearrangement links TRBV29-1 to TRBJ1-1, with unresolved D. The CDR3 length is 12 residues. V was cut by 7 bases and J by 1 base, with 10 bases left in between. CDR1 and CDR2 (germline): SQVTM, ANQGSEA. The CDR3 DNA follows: TGCAGCGGAGCCGAGGAGAACACTGAAGCTTTCTTT. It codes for CSGAEENTEAFF.

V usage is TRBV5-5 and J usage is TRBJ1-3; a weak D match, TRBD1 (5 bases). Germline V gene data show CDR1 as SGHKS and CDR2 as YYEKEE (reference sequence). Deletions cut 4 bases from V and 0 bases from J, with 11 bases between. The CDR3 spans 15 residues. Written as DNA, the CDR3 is TGTGCCAGCAGCAACACAGGCAGCTCTGGAAACACCATATATTTT. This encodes CASSNTGSSGNTIYF. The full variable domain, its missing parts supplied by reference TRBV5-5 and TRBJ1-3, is DAGVTQSPTHLIKTRGQQVTLRCSPISGHKSVSWYQQVLGQGPQFIFQYYEKEERGRGNFPDRFSARQFPNYSSELNVNALLLGDSALYLCASSNTGSSGNTIYFGEGSWLTVV.

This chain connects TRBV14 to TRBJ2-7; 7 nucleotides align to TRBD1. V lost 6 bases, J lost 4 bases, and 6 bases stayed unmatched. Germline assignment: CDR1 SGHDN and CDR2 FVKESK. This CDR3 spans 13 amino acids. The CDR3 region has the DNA TGTGCCAGCAGTCCGGGACAGAATTACGAGCAGTACTTC. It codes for CASSPGQNYEQYF.

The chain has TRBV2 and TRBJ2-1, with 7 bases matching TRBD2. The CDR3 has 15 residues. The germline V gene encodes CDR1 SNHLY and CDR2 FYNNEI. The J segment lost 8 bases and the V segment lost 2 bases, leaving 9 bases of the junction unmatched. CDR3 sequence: CASSENLAVRDEQFF. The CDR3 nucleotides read TGTGCCAGCAGTGAAAATCTAGCGGTGAGGGATGAGCAGTTCTTC.

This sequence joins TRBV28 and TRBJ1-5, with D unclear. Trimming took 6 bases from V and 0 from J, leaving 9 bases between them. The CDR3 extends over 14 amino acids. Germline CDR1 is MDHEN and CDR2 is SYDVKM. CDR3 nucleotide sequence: TGTGCCAGCAGCCAGAGGTATAGCAATCAGCCCCAGCATTTT. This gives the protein CASSQRYSNQPQHF.

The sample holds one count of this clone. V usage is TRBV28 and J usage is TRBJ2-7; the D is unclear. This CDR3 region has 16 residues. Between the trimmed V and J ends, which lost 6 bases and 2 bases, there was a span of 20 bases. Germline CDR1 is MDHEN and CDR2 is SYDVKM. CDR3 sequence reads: CASSVLGLIKTYEQYF. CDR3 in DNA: TGTGCCAGCAGCGTCCTTGGGTTAATAAAAACCTACGAGCAGTACTTC.

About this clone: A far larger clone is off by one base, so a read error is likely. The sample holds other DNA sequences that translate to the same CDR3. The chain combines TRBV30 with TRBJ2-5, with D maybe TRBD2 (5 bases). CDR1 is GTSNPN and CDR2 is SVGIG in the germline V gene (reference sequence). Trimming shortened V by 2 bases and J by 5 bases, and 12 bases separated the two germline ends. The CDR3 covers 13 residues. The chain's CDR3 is CAWSYSAQETQYF. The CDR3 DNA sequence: TGTGCCTGGAGTTATAGCGCCCAGGAGACCCAGTACTTC.

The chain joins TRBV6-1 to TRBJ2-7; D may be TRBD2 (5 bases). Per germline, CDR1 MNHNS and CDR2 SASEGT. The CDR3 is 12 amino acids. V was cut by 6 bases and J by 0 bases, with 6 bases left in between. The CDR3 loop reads CASRDFSYEQYF. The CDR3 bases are TGTGCCAGCAGGGACTTCTCCTACGAGCAGTACTTC.